Reported below is one T cell receptor (beta chain). This entry is derived from a study of cytomegalovirus exposure and HLA in healthy donors. PCR involved 60 Vbeta and 13 Jbeta primers. Some clones are missing from TCRdb's copy, which holds only in-frame ones; the method was immunoSEQ multiplex PCR. The top ten hold 1.5% to 2% of the sample, which has approximately 100,000 clones, under 85% seen once. This CDR3 spans 14 amino acids. Unmatched junction bases numbered 10, after V lost 5 bases and J lost 6 bases. Germline V gene data show CDR1 as MNHEY and CDR2 as SMNVEV (reference sequence). Sequencing was carried out using PBMCs. The clonotype was recovered from a woman between 40 and 55 years old in good health and CMV-seronegative. This chain links TRBV27 with TRBJ2-7, with 7 bases that match TRBD1. The CDR3 loop is CASSPLDRVSEQYF. Here the CDR3 DNA reads TGTGCCAGCAGTCCGTTAGACAGGGTCTCCGAGCAGTACTTC.